The rows below give T cell receptor beta chains drawn from one sample of a study of T cell responses to AZD1222 COVID-19 vaccine. The table came from immunoSEQ multiplex PCR; TCRdb's copy has only in-frame clones and leaves some out. This table has 150,000 to 200,000 clones, roughly 91% appearing once. Sequencing used peripheral blood, obtained 28 days after the second AZD1222 dose. The receptors shown here come from an adult who received the AZD1222 COVID-19 vaccine. CDR3s include the opening cysteine and the closing phenylalanine or tryptophan. D genes are given only for firm matches. A clone size is listed for some rows: how often the clone was seen (once, few, many), or a class if it is expanded.

D gene	clone size	V gene	J gene	CDR3 protein	CDR3 DNA
-	-	TRBV12-3/TRBV12-4	TRBJ2-1	CASSLTNEQFF	TGTGCCAGCAGCCTCACGAATGAGCAGTTCTTC
-	-	TRBV18	TRBJ2-5	CASSGGSQETQYF	TGTGCCAGCTCCGGCGGCAGCCAAGAGACCCAGTACTTC
-	-	TRBV9	TRBJ2-2	CASSAAPNTGELFF	TGTGCCAGCAGCGCGGCCCCGAACACCGGGGAGCTGTTTTTT
-	-	TRBV21-1	TRBJ1-4	CASSKDPHVRVANEKLFF	TGTGCCAGCAGCAAGGACCCCCATGTCAGGGTCGCTAATGAAAAACTGTTTTTT
-	-	TRBV5-5	TRBJ2-5	CASSFAGDQETQYF	TGTGCCAGCAGCTTCGCAGGGGATCAAGAGACCCAGTACTTC
-	-	TRBV7-2	TRBJ1-5	CASSYLLNQPQHF	TGTGCCAGCAGCTACCTGCTCAATCAGCCCCAGCATTTT
-	-	TRBV6-5	TRBJ2-5	CASRGQETQYF	TGTGCCAGCAGGGGCCAAGAGACCCAGTACTTC
-	-	TRBV2	TRBJ1-1	CASIHTEAFF	TGTGCCAGCATCCACACTGAAGCTTTCTTT
TRBD1	few	TRBV18	TRBJ1-5	CASSPPGQGKNSNQPQHF	TGTGCCAGCTCACCTCCGGGACAGGGGAAGAATAGCAATCAGCCCCAGCATTTT
-	-	TRBV3-1/TRBV3-2	TRBJ2-7	CASSQLRGYEQYF	TGTGCCAGCAGCCAACTCAGGGGTTACGAGCAGTACTTC
TRBD2	-	TRBV6-5	TRBJ2-1	CASSTGTSGYNEQFF	TGTGCCAGCAGCACCGGGACTAGCGGTTACAATGAGCAGTTCTTC
-	-	TRBV3-1/TRBV3-2	TRBJ2-1	CASSQSPGEQFF	TGTGCCAGCAGCCAATCACCGGGTGAGCAGTTCTTC
-	-	TRBV2	TRBJ1-6	CASSGTGLVNSPLHF	TGTGCCAGCAGTGGAACAGGGCTTGTCAATTCACCCCTCCACTTT
-	-	TRBV2	TRBJ1-3	CASRDGGHSGNTIYF	TGTGCCAGCAGGGACGGGGGACACTCTGGAAACACCATATATTTT
-	-	TRBV7-2	TRBJ2-2	CASSLLPVANTGELFF	TGTGCCAGCAGCTTACTTCCGGTAGCGAACACCGGGGAGCTGTTTTTT
-	-	TRBV6-1	TRBJ2-1	CASSEMGASYNEQFF	TGTGCCAGCAGTGAAATGGGGGCTTCCTACAATGAGCAGTTCTTC
-	-	TRBV28	TRBJ2-5	CASSLGGRIGKETQYF	TGTGCCAGCAGTTTAGGGGGGCGAATAGGCAAAGAGACCCAGTACTTC
TRBD1	-	TRBV19	TRBJ1-5	CASSTYRTGGSQPQHF	TGTGCCAGTAGTACTTACAGGACAGGGGGAAGTCAGCCCCAGCATTTT
-	-	TRBV5-1	TRBJ2-6	CASSLAGSGANVLTF	TGCGCCAGCAGCTTGGCCGGATCTGGGGCCAACGTCCTGACTTTC
-	-	TRBV6-5	TRBJ1-2	CASSYSIAGQSYGYTF	TGTGCCAGCAGTTACTCGATAGCGGGGCAGTCCTATGGCTACACCTTC
-	-	TRBV7-9	TRBJ1-3	CATLPDGNTIYF	TGTGCCACCTTACCTGATGGAAACACCATATATTTT
-	-	TRBV7-9	TRBJ1-4	CASSPHEKLFF	TGTGCCAGCAGCCCGCATGAAAAACTGTTTTTT
-	-	TRBV9	TRBJ2-7	CASSPAGQRGYEQYF	TGTGCCAGCAGCCCCGCCGGGCAGAGGGGCTACGAGCAGTACTTC
TRBD2	-	TRBV5-1	TRBJ2-1	CASSIGTSGRSYNEQFF	TGCGCCAGCAGCATAGGGACTAGCGGGAGGTCCTACAATGAGCAGTTCTTC
-	-	TRBV19	TRBJ2-7	CASSVGTIYEQYF	TGTGCCAGTAGTGTCGGGACAATCTACGAGCAGTACTTC
-	-	TRBV19	TRBJ2-7	CASSNLGSGYEQYF	TGTGCCAGTAGCAATCTGGGATCAGGGTACGAGCAGTACTTC
-	-	TRBV10-3	TRBJ1-2	CAINQRETANYGYTF	TGTGCCATCAACCAGAGGGAGACCGCTAACTATGGCTACACCTTC
-	-	TRBV4-3	TRBJ2-1	CASILDLGGGEQFF	TGCGCCAGCATACTAGATTTGGGTGGGGGTGAGCAGTTCTTC
TRBD1	-	TRBV5-1	TRBJ1-2	CASSLGQGAYGYTF	TGCGCCAGCAGCTTGGGACAGGGCGCCTATGGCTACACCTTC
-	-	TRBV2	TRBJ1-6	CASRNLEDSPLHF	TGTGCCAGCAGGAACTTGGAGGATTCACCCCTCCACTTT
-	-	TRBV19	TRBJ2-3	CASSRLTVTDTQYF	TGTGCCAGTAGTCGATTGACAGTCACAGATACGCAGTATTTT
TRBD1	-	TRBV4-2	TRBJ1-1	CASSQGQGMNTEAFF	TGTGCCAGCAGCCAGGGACAGGGGATGAACACTGAAGCTTTCTTT
TRBD1	-	TRBV6-2/TRBV6-3	TRBJ2-4	CASSYRGQGSNIQYF	TGTGCCAGCAGTTACCGGGGACAGGGATCAAACATTCAGTACTTC
-	once	TRBV4-2	TRBJ2-3	CASSGVASTDTQYF	TGTGCCAGCAGCGGGGTAGCTAGCACAGATACGCAGTATTTT
-	-	TRBV4-2	TRBJ1-6	CASSPLMGRGYNSPLHF	TGTGCCAGCAGCCCTCTGATGGGGCGCGGATATAATTCACCCCTCCACTTT
TRBD1	-	TRBV3-1/TRBV3-2	TRBJ2-7	CASSQYGTGGYEQYF	TGTGCCAGCAGCCAATACGGGACAGGGGGCTACGAGCAGTACTTC
TRBD2	-	TRBV7-6	TRBJ2-1	CASSFTSGNNNEQFF	TGTGCCAGCAGCTTTACTAGCGGGAACAACAATGAGCAGTTCTTC
-	-	TRBV6-5	TRBJ2-7	CASSYGSSNSYEQYF	TGTGCCAGCAGTTACGGGAGCTCCAACTCCTACGAGCAGTACTTC
-	-	TRBV28	TRBJ1-2	CASSDGYTF	TGTGCCAGCAGTGATGGCTACACCTTC
TRBD1	-	TRBV28	TRBJ2-7	CASSPYLTGHEQYF	TGTGCCAGCAGTCCCTACCTGACAGGGCACGAGCAGTACTTC
-	-	TRBV21-1	TRBJ2-7	CASSKARGVSSGRRYEQYF	TGTGCCAGCAGCAAAGCAAGAGGGGTTTCTAGCGGGAGAAGGTACGAGCAGTACTTC
-	few	TRBV6-4	TRBJ1-6	CASSDSGEGNSPLHF	TGTGCCAGCAGTGACTCGGGAGAGGGCAATTCACCCCTCCACTTT
-	-	TRBV19	TRBJ2-1	CASSTQDSSYNEQFF	TGTGCCAGTAGTACCCAGGACAGCTCCTACAATGAGCAGTTCTTC
-	-	TRBV24-1	TRBJ2-5	CATSDWGRNQETQYF	TGTGCCACCAGTGATTGGGGCAGAAACCAAGAGACCCAGTACTTC
-	-	TRBV29-1	TRBJ1-2	CSVATAARAPDGYTF	TGCAGCGTTGCGACGGCAGCGAGGGCCCCGGATGGCTACACCTTC
-	-	TRBV23-1	TRBJ1-5	CASSQILGEYNQPQHF	TGCGCCAGCAGTCAAATTCTGGGGGAGTACAATCAGCCCCAGCATTTT
-	-	TRBV5-8	TRBJ2-2	CGQIPQANTGELFF	TGTGGCCAGATCCCACAGGCGAACACCGGGGAGCTGTTTTTT
-	-	TRBV30	TRBJ1-5	CAWSVLNSFNQPQHF	TGTGCCTGGAGTGTACTAAACAGCTTCAATCAGCCCCAGCATTTT
-	-	TRBV21-1	TRBJ2-1	CASSKYRDCSYNEQFF	TGTGCCAGCAGCAAATACAGGGATTGCTCCTACAATGAGCAGTTCTTC
TRBD1	-	TRBV2	TRBJ1-2	CASSEKDRGEGYTF	TGTGCCAGCAGTGAAAAGGACAGGGGAGAAGGCTACACCTTC
-	once	TRBV5-8	TRBJ1-5	CASSLMGSNQPQHF	TGTGCCAGCAGTCTCATGGGTAGCAATCAGCCCCAGCATTTT
-	-	TRBV18	TRBJ2-5	CASSPPGPGADVTQYF	TGTGCCAGCTCACCACCGGGTCCAGGGGCCGACGTAACCCAGTACTTC
TRBD1	-	TRBV28	TRBJ2-7	CASKARLGTGGYEQYF	TGTGCCAGCAAGGCAAGACTCGGGACAGGGGGCTACGAGCAGTACTTC
TRBD1	-	TRBV28	TRBJ2-5	CASTKTGTGVETQYF	TGTGCCAGCACCAAGACCGGGACAGGGGTCGAGACCCAGTACTTC
-	-	TRBV5-1	TRBJ2-1	CASSFGTWSSYNEQFF	TGCGCCAGCAGCTTCGGGACTTGGAGCTCCTACAATGAGCAGTTCTTC